The 7 T cell receptor beta chains below all came from one sample that was sequenced in a study of T-cell memory formation after mild COVID-19. TCRdb re-analysed the 5' RACE reads in MiXCR, keeping a single row per CDR3 protein. The repertoire holds just over 350,000 distinct CDR3 sequences, with approximately 15% as singletons. Source material: PBMCs or a T cell subset sorted from them (not recorded which). The receptors here all came from a man aged 18 to 35 who had mild COVID-19 (a few samples of this study predate the infection). Cell type and time point are not known.

The gene calls are TRBV24-1 and TRBJ2-6; D remains unclear. Trimming cost V 6 bases and J 0 bases, with 5 bases left between them. The CDR3 length is 14 residues. Per germline, CDR1 KGHDR and CDR2 SFDVKD. CDR3 sequence (DNA): TGTGCCACCAGTCCCCGCTCTGGGGCCAACGTCCTGACTTTC. This gives the protein CATSPRSGANVLTF.

This clonotype showed up just a few times. The V call is TRBV7-9, the J call TRBJ1-5; TRBD1 is a possible D gene (5 bases). The CDR3 totals 15 residues. V lost 2 bases and J lost 4, with 12 bases in between. Germline CDR1 SEHNR, CDR2 FQNEAQ (reference sequence). The CDR3 coding sequence is TGTGCCAGCAGCTTACAAGGGGACGGAAATCAGCCCCAGCATTTT. Translated, it gives CASSLQGDGNQPQHF.

There are many counts of this clonotype. This chain links TRBV6-6 with TRBJ2-3, with TRBD2 as a possible D gene (6 bases). Per the germline V gene, CDR1 is MNHNY and CDR2 is SVGAGI (reference sequence). This CDR3 comprises 16 residues. V lost 1 base, J lost 0 bases, and 11 bases lay in between. CDR3 region: CASSYWAGRSTDTQYF. The CDR3 DNA reads TGTGCCAGCAGTTACTGGGCGGGGCGTAGCACAGATACGCAGTATTTT.

This clonotype turned up a few times. The chain links TRBV25-1 to TRBJ1-4, with a possible D match to TRBD1 (6 bases). V was shortened by 3 bases and J by 5 bases, with 13 bases between the two germline ends. There are 15 residues in the CDR3. The germline V gene encodes CDR1 MGHDK and CDR2 SYGVNS. The CDR3 sequence: CASSEVAGANEKLFF. The CDR3 DNA reads TGTGCCAGCAGTGAGGTTGCGGGGGCCAATGAAAAACTGTTTTTT. The full variable domain, rest sourced from reference TRBV25-1 and TRBJ1-4, is EADIYQTPRYLVIGTGKKITLECSQTMGHDKMYWYQQDPGMELHLIHYSYGVNSTEKGDLSSESTVSRIRTEHFPLTLESARPSHTSQYLCASSEVAGANEKLFFGSGTQLSVL.

The chain has TRBV11-2 and TRBJ1-4; 9 nucleotides match TRBD1. V shed 7 bases and J 4 bases; nucleotides not matched to a gene: 4. Germline V gene lookup returns CDR1 SGHAT and CDR2 FQNNGV. The CDR3 totals 14 residues. DNA of the CDR3: TGTGCCAGCACCCAGGACAGGGGTAATGAAAAACTGTTTTTT. The encoded protein is CASTQDRGNEKLFF.

The genes are TRBV7-2 and TRBJ2-3; maybe TRBD1 (5 bases). V was shortened by 6 bases and J by 4 bases, with 17 bases between the two germline ends. The CDR3 runs 15 residues. Germline V CDR1 and CDR2: SGHTA, FQGNSA. The CDR3 sequence is CASRQFPSGSDTQYF. The CDR3 coding sequence is TGTGCCAGCAGACAATTCCCTTCAGGGTCAGATACGCAGTATTTT.

At least ten counts were recorded for this clonotype. The V and J genes are TRBV5-1 and TRBJ2-3, with 7 bases lining up with TRBD2. CDR1 is SGHRS and CDR2 is YFSETQ in the germline V gene. J lost 5 bases, V lost 0 bases, and 3 bases had no gene match. The CDR3 is 14 amino acids. DNA for the CDR3: TGCGCCAGCAGCTTGGGGAGGGAGGGAGATACGCAGTATTTT. Protein sequence: CASSLGREGDTQYF.